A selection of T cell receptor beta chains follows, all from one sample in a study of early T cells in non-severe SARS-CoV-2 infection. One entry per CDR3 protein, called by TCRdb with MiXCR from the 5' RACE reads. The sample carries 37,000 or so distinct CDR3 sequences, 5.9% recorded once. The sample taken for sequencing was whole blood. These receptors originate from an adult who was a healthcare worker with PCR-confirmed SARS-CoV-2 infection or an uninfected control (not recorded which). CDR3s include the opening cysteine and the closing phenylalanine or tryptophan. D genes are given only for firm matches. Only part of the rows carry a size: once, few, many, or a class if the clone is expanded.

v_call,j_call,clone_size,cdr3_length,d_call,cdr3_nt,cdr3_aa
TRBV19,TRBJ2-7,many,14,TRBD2,TGTGCCAGTAGTAATCCTAGCGGGGCCTACGAGCAGTACTTC,CASSNPSGAYEQYF
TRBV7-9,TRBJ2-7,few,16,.,TGTGCCAGCAGCCAATCCGGGGCAGGCCTCCTGAGCGAGCAGTACTTC,CASSQSGAGLLSEQYF
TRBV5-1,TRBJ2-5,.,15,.,TGCGCCAGCAGAGGACGGACGACGGAGGAAGAGACCCAGTACTTC,CASRGRTTEEETQYF
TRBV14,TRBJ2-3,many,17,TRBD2,TGTGCCAGCAGCCAATGGACTAGCGGGAGTCCCACAGATACGCAGTATTTT,CASSQWTSGSPTDTQYF
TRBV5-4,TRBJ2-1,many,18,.,TGTGCCAGCAGCGGGGGCCCGGGGGGTTCTAGCTCCTACAATGAGCAGTTCTTC,CASSGGPGGSSSYNEQFF
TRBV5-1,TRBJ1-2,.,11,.,TGCGCCAGCAGCTTGGGTGGCGGCTACACCTTC,CASSLGGGYTF
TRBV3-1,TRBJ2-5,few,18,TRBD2,TGTGCCAGCAGCCAATTTCCCTCGGGACTAGCGGACCAAGAGACCCAGTACTTC,CASSQFPSGLADQETQYF
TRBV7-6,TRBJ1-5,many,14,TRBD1,TGTGCCAGCAGCACAGGGGGCGGCAATCAGCCCCAGCATTTT,CASSTGGGNQPQHF
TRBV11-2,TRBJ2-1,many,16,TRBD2,TGTGCCAGCAGCTCAGGACTAGCGGGACCCTACAATGAGCAGTTCTTC,CASSSGLAGPYNEQFF
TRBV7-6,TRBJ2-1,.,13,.,TGTGCCAGCAGCAATGAACCCTATAATGAGCAGTTCTTC,CASSNEPYNEQFF
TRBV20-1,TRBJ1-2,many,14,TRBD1,TGCAGTGCTACCAGGACAGGGGGCGTCTATGGCTACACCTTC,CSATRTGGVYGYTF
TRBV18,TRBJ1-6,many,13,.,TGTGCCAGCTCGGAAGACACTTTTTCACCCCTCCACTTT,CASSEDTFSPLHF
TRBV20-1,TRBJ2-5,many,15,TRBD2,TGCAGTGCAAAACTAGCGGGAGATAGACAAGAGACCCAGTACTTC,CSAKLAGDRQETQYF
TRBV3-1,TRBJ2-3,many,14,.,TGTGCCAGCAGCCCGGGGACCACCACAGATACGCAGTATTTT,CASSPGTTTDTQYF
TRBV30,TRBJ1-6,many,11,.,TGTGCCTGGACACGGGAATCACCCCTCCACTTT,CAWTRESPLHF
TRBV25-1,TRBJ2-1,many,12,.,TGTGCCAGCACCGGGACCTACAATGAGCAGTTCTTC,CASTGTYNEQFF
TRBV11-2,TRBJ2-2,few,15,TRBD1,TGTGCCAGCAGGACACCGGGACAGAAATCCGGGGAGCTGTTTTTT,CASRTPGQKSGELFF
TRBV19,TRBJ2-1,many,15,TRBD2,TGTGCCAGTAGTATTCCCCCAGCGGGAGTATCTGAGCAGTTCTTC,CASSIPPAGVSEQFF
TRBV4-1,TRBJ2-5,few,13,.,TGCGCCAGCAGATCCCTACTGGAAGAGACCCAGTACTTC,CASRSLLEETQYF
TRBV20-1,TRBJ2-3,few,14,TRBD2,TGCAGTGCTAGAGTAGCGGGAGGGTCAGATACGCAGTATTTT,CSARVAGGSDTQYF
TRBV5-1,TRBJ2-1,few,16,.,TGCGCCAGCAGCTTGGAACTCCGGGACGGAAAAAATGAGCAGTTCTTC,CASSLELRDGKNEQFF
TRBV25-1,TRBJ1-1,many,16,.,TGTGCCAGCAGTGAGAATACAGGGTTGGGGAACACTGAAGCTTTCTTT,CASSENTGLGNTEAFF
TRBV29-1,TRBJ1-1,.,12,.,TGCAGCTCTCAAAATACAGGGAGAGAAGCTTTCTTT,CSSQNTGREAFF
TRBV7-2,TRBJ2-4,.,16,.,TGTGCCAGCAGCCGGAGGACAGATATAGCCAAAAACATTCAGTACTTC,CASSRRTDIAKNIQYF
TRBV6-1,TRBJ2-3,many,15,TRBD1,TGTGCCAGCAGTGAGGGACAGGGGACCACAGATACGCAGTATTTT,CASSEGQGTTDTQYF
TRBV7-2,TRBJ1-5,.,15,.,TGTGCCAGCAGCCTAAGGGGCGGGAGCAATCAGCCCCAGCATTTT,CASSLRGGSNQPQHF
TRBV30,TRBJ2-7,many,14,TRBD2,TGTGCCTGGAGTCTGGGACTAGCGGGCTACGAGCAGTACTTC,CAWSLGLAGYEQYF
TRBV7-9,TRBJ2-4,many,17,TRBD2,TGTGCCAGCAGCTTAGAGGCCGGGACTATCACCGGGGGCATTCAGTACTTC,CASSLEAGTITGGIQYF
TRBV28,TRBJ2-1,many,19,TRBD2,TGTGCCAGCACTACCGGGACTAGCGGGAGTATAAGCGGTGAGAATGAGCAGTTCTTC,CASTTGTSGSISGENEQFF
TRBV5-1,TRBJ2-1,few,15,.,TGCGCCAGCAGCCTAGGTACGATTCGGGGCAATGAGCAGTTCTTC,CASSLGTIRGNEQFF
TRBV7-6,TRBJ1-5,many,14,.,TGTGCCAGCAGTGATCAGGGACCCAATCAGCCCCAGCATTTT,CASSDQGPNQPQHF
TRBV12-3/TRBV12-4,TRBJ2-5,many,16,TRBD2,TGTGCCAGCAGTTCAGCGGGAGGGCCGGCCGGGGAGACCCAGTACTTC,CASSSAGGPAGETQYF
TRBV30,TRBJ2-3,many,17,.,TGTGCCTGGACCTCCCCTTGGGAGTACTACAATGGGGATACGCAGTATTTT,CAWTSPWEYYNGDTQYF
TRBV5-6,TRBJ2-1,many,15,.,TGTGCCAGCAGCTCTCTAGGTGGTCTAGGGGATGAGCAGTTCTTC,CASSSLGGLGDEQFF
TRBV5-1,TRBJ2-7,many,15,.,TGCGCCAGCAGCTTGGAGATAGGGGGGAAGTACGAGCAGTACTTC,CASSLEIGGKYEQYF
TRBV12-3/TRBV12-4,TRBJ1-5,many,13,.,TGTGCCAGCAGATTGACACATGGTTGGACCCAGCATTTT,CASRLTHGWTQHF
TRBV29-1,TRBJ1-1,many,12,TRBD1,TGCAGCGCTGAGAGACAGGGGGCGCAAGCTTTCTTT,CSAERQGAQAFF
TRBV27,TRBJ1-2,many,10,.,TGTGCCAGCAGTCCTTATGGCTACACCTTC,CASSPYGYTF
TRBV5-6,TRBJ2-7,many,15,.,TGTGCCAGCAGCTTGGATGGGACTGGGAGGTACGAGCAGTACTTC,CASSLDGTGRYEQYF
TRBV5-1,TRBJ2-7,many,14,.,TGCGCCAGCAGCTTGGGGACGGAAATCTACGAGCAGTACTTC,CASSLGTEIYEQYF